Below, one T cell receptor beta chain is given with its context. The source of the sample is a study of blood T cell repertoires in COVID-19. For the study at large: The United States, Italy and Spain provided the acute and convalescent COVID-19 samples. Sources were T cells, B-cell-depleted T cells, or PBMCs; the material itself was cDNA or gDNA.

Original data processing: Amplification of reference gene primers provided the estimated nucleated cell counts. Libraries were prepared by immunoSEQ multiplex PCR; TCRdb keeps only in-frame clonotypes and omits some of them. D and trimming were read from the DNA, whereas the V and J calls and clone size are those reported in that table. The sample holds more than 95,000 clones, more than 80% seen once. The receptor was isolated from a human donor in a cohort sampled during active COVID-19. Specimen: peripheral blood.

For the CDR3, the DNA is TGTGCCAGCATCCCGGGACAGGGCAGTTCACCCCTCCACTTT. Its protein is CASIPGQGSSPLHF. V usage is TRBV2 and J usage is TRBJ1-6, with 9 positions matching TRBD1. Germline CDR1 and CDR2: SNHLY and FYNNEI. J gave up 9 bases and V 7 bases, and 7 bases lay outside the gene matches. The CDR3 has 14 residues.